Described below is a single T cell receptor beta chain sequence and its context. The sample comes from a study of shared T cell receptors in the human thymus. CDR1 is SGHTA and CDR2 is FQGNSA in the germline V gene. The CDR3 spans 17 residues. Trimming left V 6 bases short and J 8 bases short, with 28 bases between. Profiled with immunoSEQ multiplex PCR; TCRdb holds only in-frame clones, not every one. This sample has approximately 730,000 clones, with 80% to 90% found just once. This sample also belongs to another study, concerning human thymus T cells. From that report: Donation came from healthy Finnish infants having corrective surgery for congenital heart defects. Resections removed during corrective heart surgery provided the thymus tissue used. It looked as if thymic and blood repertoires used V and J genes in a biased way. Related research reported highly overlapping thymic repertoires among unrelated individuals.

The receptor's source is a girl in the first two years of life with a congenital heart defect. The sequenced sample was thymocytes. The chain is built from TRBV7-2 and TRBJ1-2, with D tentatively TRBD1 (5 bases). DNA of the CDR3: TGTGCCAGCAGGGATGCCTGGGGGGGGTCTTCGCTATTAGGCTACACCTTC. Translated, it gives CASRDAWGGSSLLGYTF.